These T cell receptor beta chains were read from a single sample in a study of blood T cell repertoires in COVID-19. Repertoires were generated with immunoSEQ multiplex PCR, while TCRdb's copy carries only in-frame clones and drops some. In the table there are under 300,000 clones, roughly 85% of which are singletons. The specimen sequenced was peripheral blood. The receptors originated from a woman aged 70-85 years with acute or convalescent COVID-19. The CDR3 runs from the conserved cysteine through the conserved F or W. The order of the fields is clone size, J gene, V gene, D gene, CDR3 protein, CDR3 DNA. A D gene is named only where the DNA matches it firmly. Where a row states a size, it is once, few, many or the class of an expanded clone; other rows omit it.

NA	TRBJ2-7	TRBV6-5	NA	CASSYASNYEQYF	TGTGCCAGCAGTTACGCGTCAAACTACGAGCAGTACTTC
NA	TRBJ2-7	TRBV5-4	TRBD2	CASSWGGRDRHEQYF	TGTGCCAGCAGCTGGGGTGGGAGGGACCGACACGAGCAGTACTTC
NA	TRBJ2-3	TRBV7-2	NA	CASSLRVRGSTDTQYF	TGTGCCAGCAGCTTACGCGTTAGGGGTAGCACAGATACGCAGTATTTT
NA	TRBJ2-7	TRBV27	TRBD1	CASRMGDRVHEQYF	TGTGCCAGTCGTATGGGAGACAGGGTTCACGAGCAGTACTTC
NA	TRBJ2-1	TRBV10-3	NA	CAIMGTTAPTYNEQFF	TGTGCCATCATGGGGACAACCGCCCCAACCTACAATGAGCAGTTCTTC
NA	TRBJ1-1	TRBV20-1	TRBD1	CSASRDRGFF	TGCAGTGCTAGTAGGGACAGGGGATTCTTT
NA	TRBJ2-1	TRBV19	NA	CASSQGTLIEQFF	TGTGCCAGTAGCCAAGGGACTCTCATTGAGCAGTTCTTC
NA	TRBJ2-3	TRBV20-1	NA	CSASKGTLLYPDTQYF	TGCAGTGCTAGTAAGGGGACACTCCTGTACCCAGATACGCAGTATTTT
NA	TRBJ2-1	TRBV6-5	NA	CASSRGQHTVGIF	TGTGCCAGCAGCCGCGGACAGCATACCGTAGGGATCTTC
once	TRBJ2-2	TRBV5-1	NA	CASSLRGGGELFF	TGCGCCAGCAGCTTGCGGGGTGGCGGGGAGCTGTTTTTT
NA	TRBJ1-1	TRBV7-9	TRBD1	CASSRTGDRGRVDTEAFF	TGTGCCAGCAGCCGGACGGGGGACAGGGGGCGCGTTGACACTGAAGCTTTCTTT
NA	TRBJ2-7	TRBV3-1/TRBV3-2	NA	CASSQGSRVTYEQYF	TGTGCCAGCAGCCAAGGTAGCAGGGTGACTTACGAGCAGTACTTC
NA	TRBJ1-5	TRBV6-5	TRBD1	CASRDRGTGKQPQHF	TGTGCCAGCAGGGACCGGGGGACAGGAAAACAGCCCCAGCATTTT
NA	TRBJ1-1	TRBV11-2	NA	CASSFGHAEAFF	TGTGCCAGCAGCTTCGGACATGCTGAAGCTTTCTTT